This entry lists 29 T cell receptor beta chains sequenced from one sample in a study of OX40 agonist ivuxolimab in advanced cancers. The table came from immunoSEQ multiplex PCR; TCRdb's copy has only in-frame clones and leaves some out. Of around 73,000 clones in the sample, around 90% are singletons; the top ten hold about a tenth. Specimen: CD4+ or CD8+ T cells sorted from blood, collected in a trial of the OX40 agonist ivuxolimab. Source of these receptors: an adult with an advanced solid tumor such as melanoma, head and neck, liver or kidney cancer.

This chain joins TRBV7-3 and TRBJ2-3; 7 positions agree with TRBD2. The CDR3 runs 15 residues. With V trimmed by 5 bases and J by 2 bases, 7 bases remained unmatched. CDR1 and CDR2 (germline): SGHTA, FQGTGA. The CDR3 protein is CASSAPSGSTDTQYF. In DNA form, the CDR3 reads TGTGCCAGCAGCGCTCCTAGCGGATCCACAGATACGCAGTATTTT.

This chain uses TRBV5-4 with TRBJ2-1; possible D gene TRBD2, 6 bases. Germline CDR1 is SGHNT and CDR2 is YYREEE (reference sequence). This CDR3 has 14 residues. Trimming shortened V by 4 bases and J by 8 bases, and 16 bases separated the two germline ends. The CDR3 here is CASSVIAAWDEQFF. For the CDR3, the DNA is TGTGCCAGCAGCGTGATAGCGGCTTGGGATGAGCAGTTCTTC.

The rearrangement links TRBV19 to TRBJ1-2; TRBD1 matches 7 bases. This CDR3 spans 17 amino acids. V trimming: 5 bases; J trimming: 7 bases; junction bases outside the gene matches: 19. Germline V CDR1 and CDR2: LNHDA, SQIVND (reference sequence). CDR3 in amino acids: CASSETGTATLVGGYTF. The CDR3 DNA is TGTGCCAGTAGTGAAACCGGGACAGCTACATTAGTGGGTGGCTACACCTTC.

The chain couples TRBV18 to TRBJ2-2; no firm D call. From germline, CDR1 is KGHSH and CDR2 LQKENI. The CDR3 length is 13 residues. Trimming shortened V by 4 bases and J by 5 bases, and 8 bases separated the two germline ends. CDR3: CASSLSSTGELFF. As DNA, the CDR3 is TGTGCCAGCTCACTATCTAGTACCGGGGAGCTGTTTTTT.

The rearrangement uses TRBV7-9 and TRBJ1-1; 9 nucleotides agree with TRBD1. The V gene end was trimmed by 5 bases and the J gene end by 4 bases; junction bases not matched to a gene: 11. The V gene's germline CDR1 is SEHNR and CDR2 FQNEAQ (reference sequence). This CDR3 has 16 amino acids. The CDR3 DNA sequence: TGTGCCAGCAGCGAAATCACAGGGGGCCCGGGCACTGAAGCTTTCTTT. Translated: CASSEITGGPGTEAFF.

This sequence joins TRBV19 and TRBJ2-2; a possible D gene is TRBD2 (5 bases). V was clipped by 2 bases and J by 4 bases, with 8 bases between them. The CDR3 has 14 amino acids. The germline CDR1 and CDR2 sequences are LNHDA and SQIVND (reference sequence). The DNA for the CDR3 is TGTGCCAGTAGTATAATCAGCGGCACCGGGGAGCTGTTTTTT. Residues: CASSIISGTGELFF.

The chain carries TRBV5-4 and TRBJ1-5; no clear D gene. CDR3 length: 15 amino acids. The germline gives CDR1 SGHNT, CDR2 YYREEE (reference sequence). Trimming took 0 bases from V and 2 from J, leaving 9 bases between them. CDR3 sequence reads: CASSLAGSGNQPQHF. CDR3 DNA: TGTGCCAGCAGCTTGGCCGGGTCGGGCAATCAGCCCCAGCATTTT.

The chain combines TRBV27 with TRBJ2-3; no reliable D call. Germline values: CDR1 MNHEY, CDR2 SMNVEV (reference sequence). The CDR3 sequence is 15 residues long. V was cut by 6 bases and J by 8 bases, with 21 bases left in between. The CDR3 sequence: CASRPLLGASSTQYF. The DNA for the CDR3 is TGTGCCAGCAGACCACTTCTAGGTGCCTCCTCTACGCAGTATTTT.

The V and J genes are TRBV30 and TRBJ2-7; 9 nucleotides line up with TRBD2. The junction had 10 bases not matched to a gene; V was cut back by 4 bases and J by 0 bases. This CDR3 region has 16 residues. CDR1 is GTSNPN and CDR2 is SVGIG in the germline V gene (reference sequence). The CDR3 sequence: CAWTAWNSGSSYEQYF. Here the CDR3 DNA reads TGTGCCTGGACCGCGTGGAATAGCGGGAGCTCCTACGAGCAGTACTTC.

This clone was detected a few times. This rearrangement joins TRBV6-5 to TRBJ1-1; D is undetermined. Germline CDR1 is MNHEY and CDR2 is SVGAGI. CDR3 length equals 13 residues. V was cut by 6 bases and J by 1 base, with 9 bases left in between. The chain's CDR3 is CASSNQENTEAFF. As DNA, the CDR3 is TGTGCCAGCAGCAATCAGGAGAACACTGAAGCTTTCTTT.

This chain connects TRBV11-2 to TRBJ1-4; D perhaps matches TRBD1 (5 bases). V was clipped by 9 bases and J by 4 bases, with 18 bases between them. Germline V gene data show CDR1 as SGHAT and CDR2 as FQNNGV. CDR3 length: 15 amino acids. CDR3 nucleotide sequence: TGTGCCAGGACCCCCCGCGGGGCGATTAATGAAAAACTGTTTTTT. Translating it yields CARTPRGAINEKLFF.

V is TRBV11-2 and J is TRBJ2-7; D may match TRBD1 or TRBD2 (5 bases each). Germline-derived CDR1 and CDR2 are SGHAT and FQNNGV. The germline V and J ends were trimmed by 8 bases and 2 bases, with 19 bases remaining between them. The CDR3 is 15 residues long. Here the CDR3 reads CASGEGWGQAYEQYF. The CDR3 nucleotides are TGTGCCAGCGGAGAGGGGTGGGGTCAAGCCTACGAGCAGTACTTC. The variable domain in full, with the rest retrieved from reference TRBV11-2 and TRBJ2-7, is EAGVAQSPRYKIIEKRQSVAFWCNPISGHATLYWYQQILGQGPKLLIQFQNNGVVDDSQLPKDRFSAERLKGVDSTLKIQPAKLEDSAVYLCASGEGWGQAYEQYFGPGTRLTVT.

The chain joins TRBV10-3 to TRBJ2-1, with 8 bases identical to TRBD1. The junction had 4 bases not matched to a gene; V was cut back by 8 bases and J by 4 bases. From germline, CDR1 is ENHRY and CDR2 SYGVKD. CDR3 length: 13 amino acids. DNA for the CDR3: TGTGCCATCCGACAGGGGACATACAATGAGCAGTTCTTC. Encoded protein: CAIRQGTYNEQFF.

The chain links TRBV27 to TRBJ2-7, with D possibly called TRBD1 or TRBD2 (5 bases each). V gave up 7 bases and J gave up 6 bases, with 10 bases separating them. The length of the CDR3 is 11 residues. Germline CDR1 and CDR2: MNHEY and SMNVEV (reference sequence). The CDR3 nucleotides read TGTGCCAGCACGTCGGGACGCGAGCAGTACTTC. It translates to CASTSGREQYF.

The chain joins TRBV13 to TRBJ2-3; 8 bases line up with TRBD2. Germline V gene sequence: CDR1 PRHDT, CDR2 FYEKMQ (reference sequence). The junction had 14 bases not matched to a gene; V was cut back by 5 bases and J by 4 bases. The CDR3 is made up of 17 amino acids. CDR3 region: CASSRKPGLGVADTQYF. The CDR3 coding sequence is TGTGCCAGCAGCCGAAAACCGGGACTAGGAGTTGCAGATACGCAGTATTTT.

The CDR3 reads CASSISGTALGTEAFF. CDR3 sequence (DNA): TGTGCCAGCAGTATCTCCGGGACAGCCTTGGGCACTGAAGCTTTCTTT. This rearrangement joins TRBV27 to TRBJ1-1; 7 nucleotides line up with TRBD1. Germline trimming cut 5 bases from V and 4 bases from J; bases unmatched to any gene: 13. The CDR3 is made up of 16 amino acids. Germline-derived CDR1 and CDR2 are MNHEY and SMNVEV (reference sequence).

This clone was observed a few times. The V gene is TRBV7-8, the J gene TRBJ2-3; 10 bases agree with TRBD2. Germline lookup yields CDR1 SGHVS and CDR2 FQNEAQ. V was clipped by 5 bases and J by 0 bases; unmatched bases: 11. This CDR3 region has 18 residues. The CDR3 is CASSLLGSGGTSTDTQYF. Here the CDR3 DNA reads TGTGCCAGCAGCCTCCTGGGTAGCGGGGGGACTAGCACAGATACGCAGTATTTT.

The J gene is TRBJ2-3, the V gene TRBV9; 8 positions match TRBD2. V gave up 0 bases and J gave up 0 bases; unmatched junction bases: 0. Per the germline V gene, CDR1 is SGDLS and CDR2 is YYNGEE. The CDR3 runs to 15 residues. CDR3 residues: CASSVAGGSTDTQYF. CDR3 nucleotide sequence: TGTGCCAGCAGCGTAGCGGGAGGGAGCACAGATACGCAGTATTTT.

The rearrangement joins TRBV9 to TRBJ2-7, with 11 bases that match TRBD1. This CDR3 is built from 14 residues. Germline V lookup: CDR1 SGDLS, CDR2 YYNGEE. V was pared by 3 bases and J by 5 bases, with 4 bases of the junction left unmatched. The CDR3 bases are TGTGCCAGCAGCGCAGGGGACAGGGGGGACGAGCAGTACTTC. This codes for CASSAGDRGDEQYF.

This chain joins TRBV19 and TRBJ2-1; D may be TRBD2 (6 bases). Germline V gives CDR1 LNHDA, CDR2 SQIVND (reference sequence). V lost 2 bases, J lost 0 bases, and 8 bases lay in between. This CDR3 spans 15 amino acids. The CDR3 DNA sequence: TGTGCCAGTAGTATATTCGGGAGCTCCTACAATGAGCAGTTCTTC. It specifies CASSIFGSSYNEQFF.

This chain joins TRBV9 and TRBJ2-2, with 7 bases matching TRBD1. Germline CDR1 reads SGDLS; CDR2 reads YYNGEE. The CDR3 runs 16 residues. J gave up 7 bases and V 0 bases, and 9 bases lay outside the gene matches. The CDR3 is CASSVVETGKIGELFF. CDR3 DNA sequence: TGTGCCAGCAGCGTAGTGGAGACAGGGAAAATCGGGGAGCTGTTTTTT.

J is TRBJ2-3 and V is TRBV2; 8 bases match TRBD2. CDR1 is SNHLY and CDR2 is FYNNEI in the germline V gene. CDR3 length: 15 residues. V lost 5 bases and J lost 0; bases outside the gene matches: 4. The CDR3 region is CASSRGGTSTDTQYF. CDR3 DNA sequence: TGTGCCAGCAGTCGCGGGGGGACTAGCACAGATACGCAGTATTTT.

V and J are TRBV6-1 and TRBJ1-2; TRBD1 might be the D (5 bases). The CDR3 runs 13 residues. Germline V gene sequence: CDR1 MNHNS, CDR2 SASEGT. V lost 4 bases and J lost 8, with 14 bases in between. CDR3 loop: CASSGRQRGGYTF. CDR3 nucleotide sequence: TGTGCCAGCAGTGGGCGACAGAGGGGAGGCTACACCTTC.

V usage is TRBV11-1 and J usage is TRBJ2-7, with D possibly being TRBD1 or TRBD2 (6 bases each). The germline V gene encodes CDR1 SGHAT and CDR2 FQDESV (reference sequence). Trimming left V 4 bases short and J 3 bases short, with 19 bases between. The CDR3 sequence is 16 residues long. CDR3 sequence: CASSSGWGDIDYEQYF. CDR3 DNA: TGTGCCAGCAGCTCAGGGTGGGGGGACATAGACTACGAGCAGTACTTC.

The chain has TRBV28 and TRBJ1-2, with unresolved D. Germline V gene sequence: CDR1 MDHEN, CDR2 SYDVKM. The CDR3 has 13 residues. V was shortened by 6 bases and J by 2 bases, with 10 bases between the two germline ends. The CDR3: CASRPTENYGYTF. The CDR3 nucleotides read TGTGCCAGCAGACCTACAGAGAACTATGGCTACACCTTC.

The V and J genes are TRBV7-8 and TRBJ2-2, with 9 nucleotides matching TRBD1. V lost 5 bases and J lost 2; bases outside the gene matches: 15. The CDR3 contains 19 residues. Germline loops: CDR1 SGHVS, CDR2 FQNEAQ. As DNA, the CDR3 is TGTGCCAGCAGCCTCACAATTTTAACAGGGGGCCTTAACACCGGGGAGCTGTTTTTT. The encoded protein is CASSLTILTGGLNTGELFF.

The chain couples TRBV21-1 to TRBJ2-7; TRBD1, as called in the table, went unchecked against the DNA. TRBV21-1 is described as a pseudogene. The CDR3 is 15 amino acids. The CDR3 nucleotides read TGTGCCAGCAGCAGAACCCGACAGTTCTCCTACGAGCAGTACTTC. Translating it yields CASSRTRQFSYEQYF.

V gene TRBV11-2 combines with J gene TRBJ1-1; D unresolved. CDR3 length: 13 amino acids. Germline assignment: CDR1 SGHAT and CDR2 FQNNGV. Trimming removed 3 bases from V and 4 bases from J, with 9 bases in between. The CDR3 nucleotides read TGTGCCAGCAGCTTTGAGAGCGTCACTGAAGCTTTCTTT. Amino acids: CASSFESVTEAFF.

The V and J genes are TRBV15 and TRBJ1-3; 8 nucleotides line up with TRBD1. Per the germline V gene, CDR1 is LNHNV and CDR2 is YYDKDF (reference sequence). The trim removed 3 bases at V and 4 bases at J, leaving 8 bases unmatched. This CDR3 has 16 amino acids. The CDR3 nucleotides are TGTGCCACCAGCAGCCCTGTCAGGGGGCACGGAAACACCATATATTTT. Residues: CATSSPVRGHGNTIYF.